What follows are 19 T cell receptor beta chains derived from one specimen sequenced in a study of cytomegalovirus exposure and HLA in healthy donors. PCR used 60 Vbeta primers and 13 Jbeta primers. Some clones are missing from TCRdb's copy, which holds only in-frame ones; the method was immunoSEQ multiplex PCR. Among roughly 190,000 clones listed, approximately 80% were seen once. The sample consisted of PBMCs. Receptor source: a woman between 18 and 29 years old in good health and CMV-seronegative.

This clone showed up just once. The V and J genes are TRBV2 and TRBJ2-3, with 11 bases matching TRBD1. This CDR3 has 15 amino acids. Trimming cost V 5 bases and J 1 base; bases outside gene matches: 2. Germline V gene data show CDR1 as SNHLY and CDR2 as FYNNEI. CDR3 region: CASSPGQGGTDTQYF. CDR3 bases: TGTGCCAGCAGTCCGGGACAGGGGGGCACAGATACGCAGTATTTT.

The chain couples TRBV5-1 to TRBJ2-1, with 9 bases fitting TRBD2. The CDR3 covers 14 residues. The V gene's germline CDR1 is SGHRS and CDR2 YFSETQ. Germline trimming cut 0 bases from V and 9 bases from J; bases unmatched to any gene: 4. In DNA form, the CDR3 reads TGCGCCAGCAGCTTGGTGGTAGCGGGAGTTGAGCAGTTCTTC. This sequence encodes CASSLVVAGVEQFF.

The V call is TRBV6-6, the J call TRBJ1-1; D unclear. Germline-derived CDR1 and CDR2 are MNHNY and SVGAGI (reference sequence). The CDR3 runs 15 residues. Trimming took 4 bases from V and 0 from J, leaving 12 bases between them. The CDR3 here is CASSSGSSLNTEAFF. Written as DNA, the CDR3 is TGTGCCAGCAGTTCCGGGTCATCATTGAACACTGAAGCTTTCTTT.

Turning to this clone: At one end, the junction sequence differs from germline, possibly due to a read error. The chain combines TRBV18 with TRBJ2-2; 11 nucleotides agree with TRBD2. The germline gives CDR1 KGHSH, CDR2 LQKENI. The CDR3 consists of 16 residues. This chain's CDR3 is CASSSPGLAATGELFF. DNA for the CDR3: TGTGCCAGCTCATCACCGGGACTAGCGGCCACCGGGGAGCTGTTTTTT.

This clone was seen a few times. The gene calls are TRBV28 and TRBJ1-1, with D uncertain. Germline V lookup: CDR1 MDHEN, CDR2 SYDVKM. The CDR3 length is 14 residues. Trimming removed 6 bases from V and 5 bases from J, with 16 bases in between. CDR3 loop: CASRPRQAGTEAFF. The DNA for the CDR3 is TGTGCCAGCAGACCACGCCAGGCGGGGACTGAAGCTTTCTTT.

This sequence joins TRBV19 and TRBJ2-5, with 7 positions matching TRBD2. Trimming cost V 3 bases and J 5 bases; bases outside gene matches: 6. Per germline, CDR1 LNHDA and CDR2 SQIVND (reference sequence). The CDR3 has 14 amino acids. CDR3 coding DNA: TGTGCCAGTAGTATGCGGACTAGTTGGGAGACCCAGTACTTC. It encodes CASSMRTSWETQYF.

V usage is TRBV23-1 and J usage is TRBJ2-7; 7 positions agree with TRBD1. TRBV23-1 belongs to the ORF category, with a function that is uncertain. V lost 4 bases and J lost 4; bases outside the gene matches: 10. The CDR3 is 15 residues long. The CDR3 DNA reads TGCGCCAGCAGTCCCCTCCGGGACAGATGGTACGAGCAGTACGTC. Translated: CASSPLRDRWYEQYV.

The chain combines TRBV29-1 with TRBJ1-1, with 8 bases identical to TRBD1. Per germline, CDR1 SQVTM and CDR2 ANQGSEA. The length of the CDR3 is 15 residues. After removal of 5 bases from V and 1 base from J, the junction contained 9 bases not matched to a gene. This CDR3 reads CSVRQGAQGNTEAFF. The CDR3 bases are TGCAGCGTTCGGCAGGGGGCGCAGGGGAACACTGAAGCTTTCTTT.

This chain uses TRBV4-3 with TRBJ2-5, with D possibly matching TRBD1 (6 bases). The CDR3 has 16 residues. V gave up 0 bases and J gave up 4 bases, with 15 bases separating them. CDR1 is LGHNA, CDR2 YSLEER, per germline. CDR3 DNA sequence: TGCGCCAGCAGCCAAGAGTTGGGGGCTGGGGGAGAGACCCAGTACTTC. Translated: CASSQELGAGGETQYF.

As to this clone: One end of the junction is discordant with germline, which a read error may explain. V is TRBV30 and J is TRBJ1-2, with D possibly being TRBD1 (5 bases). This CDR3 is built from 12 residues. Looked up from germline, CDR1 is GTSNPN and CDR2 is SVGIG (reference sequence). This chain's CDR3 is CAWSVRGFGVAF. As DNA, the CDR3 is TGTGCCTGGAGTGTACGGGGGTTTGGTGTCGCCTTC.

The chain couples TRBV5-1 to TRBJ1-2; 8 positions match TRBD1. Losses at the gene ends were 1 base for V and 10 bases for J; bases not matched to a gene: 6. The CDR3 runs to 13 residues. Germline V gene data show CDR1 as SGHRS and CDR2 as YFSETQ. The CDR3 reads CASSLTGQGLYTF. The DNA of the CDR3 is TGCGCCAGCAGCTTGACTGGACAGGGTCTCTACACCTTC.

V usage is TRBV6-5 and J usage is TRBJ2-1; 11 bases align to TRBD2. Germline CDR1 and CDR2: MNHEY and SVGAGI. The CDR3 has 15 residues. After removal of 5 bases from V and 5 bases from J, the junction contained 5 bases not matched to a gene. CDR3 bases: TGTGCCAGCAGTCATCTAGCGGGAGGCAACAATGAGCAGTTCTTC. This translates into CASSHLAGGNNEQFF.

V gene TRBV5-6 combines with J gene TRBJ2-5, with 10 nucleotides matching TRBD2. CDR1 and CDR2 (germline): SGHDT, YYEEEE. The trim removed 5 bases at V and 7 bases at J, leaving 2 bases unmatched. This CDR3 comprises 12 residues. The CDR3 is CASRWTSGTQYF. The CDR3 region has the DNA TGTGCCAGCAGATGGACTAGCGGGACCCAGTACTTC.

The gene calls are TRBV7-9 and TRBJ2-7; D unclear. V was cut by 2 bases and J by 6 bases, with 23 bases left in between. Germline assignment: CDR1 SEHNR and CDR2 FQNEAQ (reference sequence). This CDR3 is built from 17 residues. Here the CDR3 reads CASSLNALTDLDGEQYF. CDR3 nucleotides: TGTGCCAGCAGCTTAAATGCCCTTACAGACCTCGACGGCGAGCAGTACTTC.

The chain combines TRBV7-8 with TRBJ2-6; 11 bases map to TRBD2. With V trimmed by 4 bases and J by 0 bases, 11 bases remained unmatched. From germline, CDR1 is SGHVS and CDR2 FQNEAQ. CDR3 size: 20 residues. The CDR3: CASSSQPTSGISSGANVLTF. The CDR3 region has the DNA TGTGCCAGCAGCTCCCAGCCGACTAGCGGGATTTCCTCTGGGGCCAACGTCCTGACTTTC.

The rearrangement joins TRBV4-3 to TRBJ2-5; D is ambiguous. Trimming removed 0 bases at V and 4 bases at J, with 6 bases between. The germline gives CDR1 LGHNA, CDR2 YSLEER. CDR3 length: 13 residues. CDR3 amino acids: CASSQDPRETQYF. The CDR3 DNA follows: TGCGCCAGCAGCCAAGACCCCCGAGAGACCCAGTACTTC.

In this sample, this clone turned up a few times. This chain joins TRBV2 and TRBJ2-3; 9 bases match TRBD1. CDR3 length: 14 amino acids. V shed 6 bases and J 5 bases; nucleotides not matched to a gene: 6. CDR1 and CDR2 (germline): SNHLY, FYNNEI. This CDR3 reads CASRRTGEIDTQYF. The CDR3 DNA reads as TGTGCCAGCAGAAGGACAGGGGAGATAGATACGCAGTATTTT.

The gene calls are TRBV23-1 and TRBJ2-7; no clear D. TRBV23-1 belongs to the ORF category, with a function that is uncertain. The V gene lost 3 bases and the J gene lost 13 bases, with 19 bases spanning the gap. This CDR3 has 13 residues. CDR3 loop: CASSHSRPISGYV. The DNA of the CDR3 is TGCGCCAGCAGTCACTCCCGTCCCATTTCGGGTTACGTC.

V and J are TRBV29-1 and TRBJ2-7; 7 nucleotides agree with TRBD2. Germline V CDR1 and CDR2: SQVTM, ANQGSEA. The CDR3 is 14 amino acids. J lost 5 bases, V lost 4 bases, and 11 bases had no gene match. The CDR3 loop is CSVGAGVANDEQYF. Written as DNA, the CDR3 is TGCAGCGTTGGCGCGGGAGTAGCGAATGACGAGCAGTACTTC.